Listed below are T cell receptor beta chains from one sample, sequenced in a study of cytomegalovirus exposure and HLA in healthy donors. Assay used: immunoSEQ multiplex PCR; TCRdb lists only in-frame clones, some missing. The repertoire has under 200,000 clones, 65% to 85% of them found once; the top ten carry approximately 6.5%. Specimen: PBMCs. These receptors originate from a male donor in good health and CMV-seropositive. Both conserved end residues are part of each CDR3. Each record gives: D gene, J gene, V gene, clone size, CDR3 DNA, CDR3 protein. A D gene is named only where the DNA matches it firmly. Where a row states a size, it is once, few, many or the class of an expanded clone; other rows omit it.

d_call: NA; j_call: TRBJ1-4; v_call: TRBV11-2; clone_size: NA; cdr3_nt: TGTGCCAGCAGCTTAGATCATTCCGGGGGAGGAAAACTGTTTTTT; cdr3_aa: CASSLDHSGGGKLFF
d_call: TRBD1; j_call: TRBJ1-2; v_call: TRBV5-6; clone_size: NA; cdr3_nt: TGTGCCAGCAGCCTATCAGGGGGCCGTGGCTACACCTTC; cdr3_aa: CASSLSGGRGYTF
d_call: TRBD1; j_call: TRBJ1-6; v_call: TRBV5-1; clone_size: NA; cdr3_nt: TGCGCCAGCACCCCCGAATCCGGACAGGGGAATTCACCCCTCCACTTT; cdr3_aa: CASTPESGQGNSPLHF
d_call: TRBD2; j_call: TRBJ2-3; v_call: TRBV9; clone_size: NA; cdr3_nt: TGTGCCAGCAGCGCTTCGACTAGCGGGAGTGGTGATACGCAGTATTTT; cdr3_aa: CASSASTSGSGDTQYF
d_call: TRBD2; j_call: TRBJ2-1; v_call: TRBV28; clone_size: NA; cdr3_nt: TGTGCCACCAAGCGGGGGTCGGATGAGCAGTTCTTC; cdr3_aa: CATKRGSDEQFF
d_call: NA; j_call: TRBJ1-2; v_call: TRBV11-3; clone_size: once; cdr3_nt: TGTGCCAGCAGCTTCGAGGGCCAGTTAAGGGGCTACACCTTC; cdr3_aa: CASSFEGQLRGYTF
d_call: TRBD2; j_call: TRBJ2-1; v_call: TRBV25-1; clone_size: NA; cdr3_nt: TGTGCCAGGGGTAGCGGGGGTTACAATGAGCAGTTCTTC; cdr3_aa: CARGSGGYNEQFF
d_call: NA; j_call: TRBJ1-4; v_call: TRBV5-4; clone_size: NA; cdr3_nt: TGTGCCAGCTCATTTGGGAGGGCTAATGAAAAACTGTTTTTT; cdr3_aa: CASSFGRANEKLFF
d_call: TRBD1; j_call: TRBJ2-2; v_call: TRBV19; clone_size: few; cdr3_nt: TGTGCCAGTCCCGGGACAGACACCGGGGAGCTGTTTTTT; cdr3_aa: CASPGTDTGELFF
d_call: NA; j_call: TRBJ1-4; v_call: TRBV7-2; clone_size: once; cdr3_nt: TGTGCCAGCAGCTCGTACGGGGAAAAACTGTTTTTT; cdr3_aa: CASSSYGEKLFF
d_call: NA; j_call: TRBJ1-2; v_call: TRBV28; clone_size: once; cdr3_nt: TGTGCCAGCAGTTTCCTGGGGGCTGGCTACACCTTC; cdr3_aa: CASSFLGAGYTF
d_call: NA; j_call: TRBJ1-5; v_call: TRBV27; clone_size: NA; cdr3_nt: TGTGCCAGCGCCGGCGGAGGGCAGGCCCAGCATTTT; cdr3_aa: CASAGGGQAQHF
d_call: NA; j_call: TRBJ1-2; v_call: TRBV9; clone_size: NA; cdr3_nt: TGTGCCAGCAGCGTACACCAGAATTCTAACTATGGCTACACCTTC; cdr3_aa: CASSVHQNSNYGYTF
d_call: TRBD2; j_call: TRBJ2-3; v_call: TRBV27; clone_size: NA; cdr3_nt: TGTGCCAGCAGTCCGACAAGCGGGATCCGCAAAAATACGCAGTATTTT; cdr3_aa: CASSPTSGIRKNTQYF
d_call: NA; j_call: TRBJ1-2; v_call: TRBV7-6; clone_size: few; cdr3_nt: TGTGCCAGCAGCCGTATGGGGCCCAGAGGCTACACCTTC; cdr3_aa: CASSRMGPRGYTF
d_call: NA; j_call: TRBJ2-1; v_call: TRBV12-5; clone_size: NA; cdr3_nt: TGTGCTAGTGGAAGAGGCTGGGATGAGCAGTTCTTC; cdr3_aa: CASGRGWDEQFF
d_call: NA; j_call: TRBJ2-7; v_call: TRBV29-1; clone_size: NA; cdr3_nt: TGCAGCGTTGAAGATTCTAGCGCATCCTACGAGCAGTACTTC; cdr3_aa: CSVEDSSASYEQYF
d_call: TRBD2; j_call: TRBJ2-1; v_call: TRBV6-4; clone_size: NA; cdr3_nt: TGTGCCAGCAGTGACCGGGGGGGGAGCGAGCAGTTCTTC; cdr3_aa: CASSDRGGSEQFF
d_call: TRBD2; j_call: TRBJ2-4; v_call: TRBV6-1; clone_size: many; cdr3_nt: TGTGCCAGCAGTGAAGCGGGGGGGAAAAGCATTCAGTACTTC; cdr3_aa: CASSEAGGKSIQYF
d_call: TRBD1; j_call: TRBJ1-1; v_call: TRBV29-1; clone_size: NA; cdr3_nt: TGCAGCGTTGGAGTGACAGGGGGTCACTCCACTGAAGCTTTCTTT; cdr3_aa: CSVGVTGGHSTEAFF
d_call: TRBD1; j_call: TRBJ1-5; v_call: TRBV18; clone_size: few; cdr3_nt: TGTGCCAGCTCAGATCAGGGGGATCAGCCCCAGCATTTT; cdr3_aa: CASSDQGDQPQHF
d_call: NA; j_call: TRBJ2-1; v_call: TRBV11-3; clone_size: NA; cdr3_nt: TGTGCCAGCAGCTTAGCTCGGTTCTTC; cdr3_aa: CASSLARFF
d_call: TRBD2; j_call: TRBJ2-7; v_call: TRBV6-1; clone_size: few; cdr3_nt: TGTGCCAGCAGTGCCGAAGCGGGACTAGCGGGGGAGCAGTACTTC; cdr3_aa: CASSAEAGLAGEQYF
d_call: TRBD2; j_call: TRBJ2-3; v_call: TRBV5-4; clone_size: NA; cdr3_nt: TGTGCCAGCAGCTCCCAGCGGGAGGGCCTAGATACGCAGTATTTT; cdr3_aa: CASSSQREGLDTQYF
d_call: NA; j_call: TRBJ2-6; v_call: TRBV7-9; clone_size: once; cdr3_nt: TGTGCCAGCAGCTCCAACAGGGTTGGGGCCAACGTCCTGACTTTC; cdr3_aa: CASSSNRVGANVLTF
d_call: TRBD2; j_call: TRBJ2-1; v_call: TRBV9; clone_size: NA; cdr3_nt: TGTGCCAGCAGCGTAGCGCTAGCGGGTGATGAGCAGTTCTTC; cdr3_aa: CASSVALAGDEQFF
d_call: TRBD2; j_call: TRBJ2-7; v_call: TRBV7-9; clone_size: NA; cdr3_nt: TGTTCCAGCAGCTTAGGGGGACCGGGACTAGCACACTACGAGCAGTACTTC; cdr3_aa: CSSSLGGPGLAHYEQYF
d_call: TRBD1; j_call: TRBJ2-7; v_call: TRBV28; clone_size: few; cdr3_nt: TGTGCCAGCAGTCAACCCCACAGGGGGACCTACGAGCAGTACTTC; cdr3_aa: CASSQPHRGTYEQYF
d_call: NA; j_call: TRBJ1-5; v_call: TRBV18; clone_size: NA; cdr3_nt: TGTGCCAGCTCACCTCAGGGCATGGGCAATCAGCCCCAGCATTTT; cdr3_aa: CASSPQGMGNQPQHF
d_call: NA; j_call: TRBJ2-3; v_call: TRBV7-9; clone_size: NA; cdr3_nt: TGTGCCAGCAGCTCCGGGGCAGGAGGGGGCACAGATACGCAGTATTTT; cdr3_aa: CASSSGAGGGTDTQYF
d_call: TRBD2; j_call: TRBJ2-7; v_call: TRBV9; clone_size: NA; cdr3_nt: TGTGCCAGCAGCGTAGAGGCGGGAGACCTCTACGAGCAGTACTTC; cdr3_aa: CASSVEAGDLYEQYF
d_call: TRBD2; j_call: TRBJ2-1; v_call: TRBV5-4; clone_size: few; cdr3_nt: TGTGCCAGCAGCGCCCCCGGGACTAGCGGCCGCAGCTCCTACAATGAGCAGTTCTTC; cdr3_aa: CASSAPGTSGRSSYNEQFF
d_call: TRBD1; j_call: TRBJ2-7; v_call: TRBV27; clone_size: NA; cdr3_nt: TGTGCCAGCAGTTTACAGGGGGACAGGGAGGCCGAGCAGTACTTC; cdr3_aa: CASSLQGDREAEQYF
d_call: NA; j_call: TRBJ2-3; v_call: TRBV4-3; clone_size: few; cdr3_nt: TGCGCCAGCAGCCAGAGGACAGGCCCGAGCGGGGATACGCAGTATTTT; cdr3_aa: CASSQRTGPSGDTQYF
d_call: TRBD2; j_call: TRBJ2-4; v_call: TRBV7-2; clone_size: NA; cdr3_nt: TGTGCCAGCAGCTTAGTCGGTAGCGGGAGCGATTTGGCCAAAAACATTCAGTACTTC; cdr3_aa: CASSLVGSGSDLAKNIQYF
d_call: NA; j_call: TRBJ2-7; v_call: TRBV9; clone_size: once; cdr3_nt: TGTGCCAGCAGCGTAGGAACGGGGATCTACGAGCAGTACTTC; cdr3_aa: CASSVGTGIYEQYF
d_call: NA; j_call: TRBJ1-4; v_call: TRBV9; clone_size: once; cdr3_nt: TGTGCCAGTGGGGCAGATAATGAAAAACTGTTTTTT; cdr3_aa: CASGADNEKLFF
d_call: TRBD2; j_call: TRBJ2-1; v_call: TRBV7-9; clone_size: NA; cdr3_nt: TGTGCCAGCAGCCCCTTGGTGAGTGCGGGAGGCAACAATGAGCAGTTCTTC; cdr3_aa: CASSPLVSAGGNNEQFF
d_call: TRBD1; j_call: TRBJ2-5; v_call: TRBV6-5; clone_size: NA; cdr3_nt: TGTGCCAGCAGAACGGGACAGGAAGGGACCCAGTACTTC; cdr3_aa: CASRTGQEGTQYF
d_call: NA; j_call: TRBJ2-3; v_call: TRBV11-2; clone_size: once; cdr3_nt: TGTGCCAGCAGCTTAGGACAGGATACGCAGTATTTT; cdr3_aa: CASSLGQDTQYF
d_call: NA; j_call: TRBJ1-2; v_call: TRBV12-5; clone_size: NA; cdr3_nt: TGTGCTAGTGGTTTGGTAGGGGGGGATGGCTACACCTTC; cdr3_aa: CASGLVGGDGYTF
d_call: TRBD1; j_call: TRBJ2-2; v_call: TRBV7-8; clone_size: few; cdr3_nt: TGTGCCAGGGGGGACAGGGGCACCGGGGAGCTGTTTTTT; cdr3_aa: CARGDRGTGELFF
d_call: NA; j_call: TRBJ2-7; v_call: TRBV7-8; clone_size: NA; cdr3_nt: TGTGCCAGCAGCCCAAGGGGACACCGAACCTACGAGCAGTACTTC; cdr3_aa: CASSPRGHRTYEQYF
d_call: TRBD2; j_call: TRBJ2-3; v_call: TRBV4-1; clone_size: NA; cdr3_nt: TGCGCCAGCAGCCACCTAGCGGGAGGGGCCGATACGCAGTATTTT; cdr3_aa: CASSHLAGGADTQYF
d_call: TRBD2; j_call: TRBJ2-2; v_call: TRBV30; clone_size: few; cdr3_nt: TGTGCCTGGAGACGCGGGAGGCCGAACACCGGGGAGCTGTTTTTT; cdr3_aa: CAWRRGRPNTGELFF
d_call: NA; j_call: TRBJ2-1; v_call: TRBV9; clone_size: NA; cdr3_nt: TGTGCCAGCAGCCAAGCGACCCGAGGGGGTGAGCAGTTCTTC; cdr3_aa: CASSQATRGGEQFF
d_call: NA; j_call: TRBJ2-7; v_call: TRBV4-1; clone_size: NA; cdr3_nt: TGCGCCAGCAGCCAAGTGACAGGCTCCTACGAGCAGTACTTC; cdr3_aa: CASSQVTGSYEQYF
d_call: NA; j_call: TRBJ1-5; v_call: TRBV7-9; clone_size: NA; cdr3_nt: TGTGCCAGCAGCCGGGAGGGGGGAGGTCAGCCCCAGCATTTT; cdr3_aa: CASSREGGGQPQHF
d_call: TRBD2; j_call: TRBJ2-1; v_call: TRBV18; clone_size: NA; cdr3_nt: TGTGCCAGCTCACCCCTCGGAGGGACTAGCGGGAGAGGCGATGAGCAGTTCTTC; cdr3_aa: CASSPLGGTSGRGDEQFF
d_call: TRBD1; j_call: TRBJ2-3; v_call: TRBV6-5; clone_size: NA; cdr3_nt: TGTGCCAGCTCGGACAGGGCGACAGATACGCAGTATTTT; cdr3_aa: CASSDRATDTQYF
d_call: NA; j_call: TRBJ2-7; v_call: TRBV5-1; clone_size: NA; cdr3_nt: TGCGCCAGCACCCGAACGACAGGCGCAGGGTACGAGCAGTACTTC; cdr3_aa: CASTRTTGAGYEQYF
d_call: TRBD2; j_call: TRBJ2-7; v_call: TRBV27; clone_size: NA; cdr3_nt: TGTGCCAGCAGTTTATCCCCCCCCGGACTAGCGAACACCTACGAGCAGTACTTC; cdr3_aa: CASSLSPPGLANTYEQYF
d_call: TRBD2; j_call: TRBJ2-3; v_call: TRBV11-2; clone_size: NA; cdr3_nt: TGTGCCAGCAGCTCGGTAGCGGGAGTAAGCACAGATACGCAGTATTTT; cdr3_aa: CASSSVAGVSTDTQYF
d_call: TRBD1; j_call: TRBJ2-5; v_call: TRBV5-4; clone_size: NA; cdr3_nt: TGTGCCAGCAACCCCGGTGGGCAGGGGGCGTGGGAGACCCAGTACTTC; cdr3_aa: CASNPGGQGAWETQYF
d_call: NA; j_call: TRBJ1-3; v_call: TRBV19; clone_size: NA; cdr3_nt: TGTGCCAGTAGGGTGACCGGGGGGGGCAACACCATATATTTT; cdr3_aa: CASRVTGGGNTIYF